Below are 17 T cell receptor beta chains sequenced from a single sample in a study of identical twins. TCRdb recomputed calls from the 5' RACE reads with MiXCR, one row per CDR3 protein. In the table there are 640,000 or so distinct CDR3 sequences, approximately 6.1% of which are singletons. The sample consisted of naive T cells sorted from blood. The receptors here all came from a man between 18 and 35 years old in good health.

This clonotype has a handful of counts. The chain combines TRBV6-1 with TRBJ2-7; 9 bases line up with TRBD1. V shed 6 bases and J 2 bases; nucleotides not matched to a gene: 5. The germline CDR1 and CDR2 sequences are MNHNS and SASEGT. This CDR3 is built from 14 residues. CDR3 amino acids: CASRPGQGPYEQYV. DNA for the CDR3: TGTGCCAGCAGGCCGGGACAGGGACCCTACGAGCAGTACGTC.

This clonotype has a single count. This may be a read error: a much more frequent sequence differs by one nucleotide. The chain combines TRBV20-1 with TRBJ1-1; weak D call: TRBD1 (5 bases). Germline V lookup: CDR1 DFQATT, CDR2 SNEGSKA (reference sequence). This CDR3 contains 16 residues. In nucleotides, the CDR3 is TGCAGTGTGAGGGAAACAGGCGCTTACATGAACTCTGAAGCTTTCTTT. It yields the protein CSVRETGAYMNSEAFF.

This clonotype was picked up many times. V is TRBV10-3 and J is TRBJ2-1, with 8 bases that match TRBD1. Trimming at V came to 4 bases and at J to 4 bases, leaving 6 bases not matched to a gene. The length of the CDR3 is 15 residues. The germline CDR1 and CDR2 sequences are ENHRY and SYGVKD. CDR3 nucleotides: TGTGCCATCAGTGGGACAGGGCTCCTATACAATGAGCAGTTCTTC. It codes for CAISGTGLLYNEQFF.

The chain is built from TRBV6-1 and TRBJ2-2; weak D call: TRBD1 (6 bases). The germline V gene has CDR1 MNHNS and CDR2 SASEGT. Trimming removed 3 bases at V and 3 bases at J, with 11 bases between. This CDR3 comprises 15 residues. The CDR3 sequence: CASSETGHDTGELFF. The CDR3 DNA reads TGTGCCAGCAGTGAGACAGGTCACGACACCGGGGAGCTGTTTTTT.

This clonotype was recorded many times. The genes are TRBV11-1 and TRBJ2-7; D perhaps matches TRBD1 (6 bases). The germline V gene has CDR1 SGHAT and CDR2 FQDESV (reference sequence). CDR3 length: 13 amino acids. Trimming cost V 3 bases and J 5 bases, with 11 bases left between them. CDR3 protein: CASSFTPGDEQYV. The CDR3 nucleotides are TGTGCCAGCAGCTTTACTCCAGGGGACGAGCAGTACGTC.

This clonotype was observed a handful of times. The chain links TRBV7-2 to TRBJ2-7; tentatively, D is TRBD2 (5 bases). V was pared by 4 bases and J by 3 bases, with 16 bases between. CDR1 SGHTA and CDR2 FQGNSA come from the germline V gene. This CDR3 contains 15 residues. CDR3 residues: CASSSYLRAGYEQYF. The CDR3 region has the DNA TGTGCCAGCAGCTCCTACCTTAGGGCGGGCTACGAGCAGTACTTC.

This clonotype appeared a few times. The gene calls are TRBV19 and TRBJ1-5, with D uncertain. CDR1 is LNHDA, CDR2 SQIVND, per germline (reference sequence). Between the trimmed V and J ends, which lost 6 bases and 6 bases, there was a span of 12 bases. The CDR3 covers 13 residues. The CDR3 region is CASSAVGVQPQHF. As DNA, the CDR3 is TGTGCCAGTAGCGCCGTGGGCGTTCAGCCCCAGCATTTT.

This clonotype was counted many times. The genes are TRBV10-3 and TRBJ1-5; D unclear. V lost 0 bases to trimming and J lost 2 bases, with 5 bases between them. Germline V gene sequence: CDR1 ENHRY, CDR2 SYGVKD. The CDR3 runs 14 residues. The CDR3 nucleotides read TGTGCCATCAGTGAGTCGGGTGGCAATCAGCCCCAGCATTTT. As protein: CAISESGGNQPQHF.

This clonotype was detected ten times or more. V and J are TRBV7-8 and TRBJ2-7, with 13 bases that match TRBD2. The V gene's germline CDR1 is SGHVS and CDR2 FQNEAQ. This CDR3 comprises 18 residues. V was pared by 0 bases and J by 2 bases, with 7 bases of the junction left unmatched. CDR3 region: CASSLAQTSGRSTYEQYF. The DNA of the CDR3 is TGTGCCAGCAGCTTAGCGCAGACTAGCGGGAGGTCAACCTACGAGCAGTACTTC.

There are a few counts of this clonotype. The CDR3 sequence is CATSRVRRDEQYF. The CDR3 DNA reads as TGTGCCACCAGCAGAGTTCGACGCGACGAGCAGTACTTC. The rearrangement uses TRBV15 and TRBJ2-7, with D hard to call. There are 13 residues in the CDR3. Germline values: CDR1 LNHNV, CDR2 YYDKDF (reference sequence). V dropped 1 base and J dropped 5 bases, with 9 bases sitting between them.

The J gene is TRBJ2-1, the V gene TRBV7-2; no definite D call. V was cut by 1 base and J by 9 bases, with 10 bases left in between. The CDR3 is 13 amino acids. The germline gives CDR1 SGHTA, CDR2 FQGNSA. CDR3 residues: CASSLVSLLEQFF. Here the CDR3 DNA reads TGTGCCAGCAGCTTAGTTTCCCTCCTTGAGCAGTTCTTC. The full variable domain, in which reference TRBV7-2 and TRBJ2-1 provide the parts outside the CDR3, is GAGVSQSPSNKVTEKGKDVELRCDPISGHTALYWYRQSLGQGLEFLIYFQGNSAPDKSGLPSDRFSAERTGGSVSTLTIQRTQQEDSAVYLCASSLVSLLEQFFGPGTRLTVL.

This clonotype came up a few times. The V and J genes are TRBV7-9 and TRBJ1-2, with D possibly TRBD1 on 5 matching bases. This CDR3 region has 13 residues. CDR1 is SEHNR and CDR2 is FQNEAQ in the germline V gene (reference sequence). V lost 5 bases and J lost 7, with 14 bases in between. Here the CDR3 reads CASSPPGGVGYTF. In DNA form, the CDR3 reads TGTGCCAGCAGCCCCCCGGGAGGGGTTGGCTACACCTTC.

This clonotype was counted ten times or more. The chain combines TRBV12-3 or TRBV12-4 with TRBJ2-1, with TRBD2 matching 11 bases. This CDR3 has 16 amino acids. J gave up 1 base and V 6 bases, and 5 bases lay outside the gene matches. The DNA for the CDR3 is TGTGCCAGCAGCAACCCTAGCGGGAGGTCCTACAATGAGCAGTTCTTC. This sequence encodes CASSNPSGRSYNEQFF.

The sample holds many counts of this clonotype. The chain couples TRBV24-1 to TRBJ2-1, with 9 bases fitting TRBD1. The CDR3 loop spans 16 amino acids. CDR1 is KGHDR and CDR2 is SFDVKD in the germline V gene. After removal of 4 bases from V and 4 bases from J, the junction contained 7 bases not matched to a gene. CDR3: CATSDPDRGGYNEQFF. The CDR3 nucleotides read TGTGCCACCAGTGACCCCGACAGGGGGGGTTACAATGAGCAGTTCTTC.

This chain links TRBV20-1 with TRBJ2-7; 9 nucleotides align to TRBD1. CDR3 length equals 14 residues. The J segment lost 4 bases and the V segment lost 0 bases, leaving 4 bases of the junction unmatched. Germline V gene sequence: CDR1 DFQATT, CDR2 SNEGSKA (reference sequence). The CDR3 loop is CSARDRTGVYEQYF. CDR3 sequence (DNA): TGCAGTGCTAGAGATAGGACAGGGGTATACGAGCAGTACTTC.

This clonotype was observed a handful of times. The chain combines TRBV11-1 with TRBJ2-3, with D possibly matching TRBD1 (6 bases). The length of the CDR3 is 14 residues. The germline V gene has CDR1 SGHAT and CDR2 FQDESV (reference sequence). Trimming left V 1 base short and J 7 bases short, with 12 bases between. The CDR3 DNA sequence: TGTGCCAGCAGCTTAGAAAGACAGGCGAATACGCAGTATTTT. This gives the protein CASSLERQANTQYF.

This clonotype was observed at least ten times. This chain links TRBV12-3 or TRBV12-4 with TRBJ2-3; the D is unclear. V lost 6 bases and J 3 bases, leaving 13 bases between the germline ends. This CDR3 region has 14 residues. CDR3 coding DNA: TGTGCCAGCAGCTTGGTAGGAGCGACAGATACGCAGTATTTT. This sequence encodes CASSLVGATDTQYF.